The 8 T cell receptor beta chains below were found in one sample sequenced in a study of vaccination effects on CD4 cells after COVID-19. Profiling relied on immunoSEQ multiplex PCR, and the TCRdb table lists in-frame clones only, not all of them. This sample has under 85,000 clones, with around 76% found just once. No antigen is known for these receptors. Sequencing was preceded by expansion of antigen-specific CD4+ T cells with viral peptide pools in the ViraFEST assay. Scientists isolated CD4+ T cells after a roughly 9-day culture period ended. The source was CD4+ T cells from PBMCs cultured with HCoV-229E spike peptides, collected before COVID-19 vaccination. The origin of the receptors is a human donor who received a COVID-19 vaccine.

V usage is TRBV9 and J usage is TRBJ2-3, with TRBD2 identical over 7 bases. This CDR3 comprises 15 residues. J lost 2 bases, V lost 0 bases, and 3 bases had no gene match. The V gene's germline CDR1 is SGDLS and CDR2 YYNGEE. The CDR3 loop reads CASSVVAGVTDTQYF. The DNA of the CDR3 is TGTGCCAGCAGCGTAGTGGCGGGGGTCACAGATACGCAGTATTTT.

This clone was found once. The V call is TRBV11-3, the J call TRBJ2-1; possibly TRBD2 for D (5 bases). The CDR3 has 15 amino acids. V lost 5 bases and J 0 bases, leaving 11 bases between the germline ends. The germline V gene has CDR1 SGHNT and CDR2 YENEEA. The CDR3 DNA sequence: TGTGCCAGCAGCCCAGAGGGCGGCTCCTACAATGAGCAGTTCTTC. Translation gives CASSPEGGSYNEQFF.

The chain employs TRBV6-5 and TRBJ2-7; 8 nucleotides align to TRBD1. CDR1 is MNHEY and CDR2 is SVGAGI in the germline V gene. Trimming at V came to 7 bases and at J to 3 bases, leaving 8 bases not matched to a gene. CDR3 length: 14 residues. DNA of the CDR3: TGTGCCAGCAAACGACAGGGGAGCGGCTACGAGCAGTACGTC. Translation gives CASKRQGSGYEQYV.

The CDR3 sequence is CASSMGRGSSYEQYV. The CDR3 bases are TGCGCCAGCAGCATGGGACGGGGAAGCTCCTACGAGCAGTACGTC. This chain connects TRBV5-1 to TRBJ2-7; either TRBD1 or TRBD2 may fit D (5 bases each). V shed 4 bases and J shed 0 bases, with 14 bases lying between them. The CDR3 covers 15 residues. Germline CDR1 and CDR2: SGHRS and YFSETQ.

This sequence joins TRBV6-5 and TRBJ1-1; D call uncertain. This CDR3 comprises 14 residues. CDR1 is MNHEY, CDR2 SVGAGI, per germline. The V end was cut by 2 bases, the J end by 3 bases, with 10 bases between. CDR3 sequence (DNA): TGTGCCAGCAGTTACGGCCAGCTTCACACTGAAGCTTTCTTT. It specifies CASSYGQLHTEAFF.

This clone was observed once. This chain connects TRBV27 to TRBJ2-1; 8 bases fit TRBD2. Losses at the gene ends were 2 bases for V and 5 bases for J; bases not matched to a gene: 2. From germline, CDR1 is MNHEY and CDR2 SMNVEV (reference sequence). The CDR3 has 14 amino acids. The CDR3 spells CASSLPGGDNEQFF. For the CDR3, the DNA is TGTGCCAGCAGTTTACCCGGGGGGGACAATGAGCAGTTCTTC.

The gene calls are TRBV6-5 and TRBJ1-4; D gene ambiguous. Germline lookup yields CDR1 MNHEY and CDR2 SVGAGI. This CDR3 is built from 13 residues. V was cut by 4 bases and J by 13 bases, with 16 bases left in between. The CDR3 nucleotides are TGTGCCAGCAGTTGGGCCTCAAAATCAAGACTGTTTTTT. Protein product: CASSWASKSRLFF.

The chain is built from TRBV5-1 and TRBJ2-3, with D maybe TRBD1 (6 bases). The CDR3 extends over 14 amino acids. The V gene lost 4 bases and the J gene lost 4 bases, with 13 bases spanning the gap. Germline V gene lookup returns CDR1 SGHRS and CDR2 YFSETQ. The CDR3 DNA reads TGCGCCAGCAGCCCACAGGGTACCCCAGATACGCAGTATTTT. Protein sequence: CASSPQGTPDTQYF.